This is a list of T cell receptor beta chains from one sample in a study of blood T cells in healthy people across ages. TCRdb passed the 5' RACE reads through MiXCR, listing each CDR3 protein once. The sample lists fewer than 1,000,000 distinct CDR3 sequences; roughly 44% were seen once. Sequencing was done on a sample of blood. The receptors originated from a man aged 55-75 years in good health. Each CDR3 is given with its conserved first and last residue. D genes are given only for firm matches. Size tells how often a clone was seen (once, few, many) or the class of an expanded clone, and some rows leave it out.

clone_size,j_call,d_call,v_call,cdr3_nt,cdr3_aa
few,TRBJ1-2,TRBD1,TRBV18,TGTGCCAGCTCACAAGGACAGGGAGGAGTAACTGGTGGCTACACCTTC,CASSQGQGGVTGGYTF
many,TRBJ2-1,TRBD2,TRBV28,TGTGCCAGCAAGGGCAGCTCCGCGGGGGGGCCCAGTGAGCAGTTCTTC,CASKGSSAGGPSEQFF
-,TRBJ2-1,-,TRBV20-1,TGCAGTGCTAGACCTCTGGGGATAGACAATGAGCAGTTCTTC,CSARPLGIDNEQFF
-,TRBJ2-3,-,TRBV2,TGTGCCGGCGCCTCAATCAGCACAGATACGCAGTATTTT,CAGASISTDTQYF
few,TRBJ1-2,-,TRBV10-3,TGTGCCATCAGTGAGACAGTCTATGGCTACACCTTC,CAISETVYGYTF
-,TRBJ2-1,-,TRBV3-1,TGTGCCAGCAGCCAAGGGCTACCGGGGGCCGTCTACAATGAGCAGTTCTTC,CASSQGLPGAVYNEQFF
few,TRBJ2-1,TRBD2,TRBV11-3,TGTGCCAGCAGCCAGGGGGGACTAGCCGGCACTGAGCAGTTCTTC,CASSQGGLAGTEQFF
few,TRBJ2-7,-,TRBV6-6,TGTGCCAGCAGTTACCGTGCGGGTGGCCCGAGCTCCTACGAGCAGTACTTC,CASSYRAGGPSSYEQYF
-,TRBJ2-2,-,TRBV29-1,TGCAGCGTTGGAGGGGGCACCGGGGAGCTGTTTTTT,CSVGGGTGELFF
-,TRBJ2-7,-,TRBV30,TGTGCCTGGAGTTTCTTCCACCGGGAGCCCTTATACGAGCAGTACTTC,CAWSFFHREPLYEQYF
-,TRBJ2-7,-,TRBV7-9,TGTGCCAGCAGCTCTGGGACCGAGTCCTACGAGCAGTACTTC,CASSSGTESYEQYF
few,TRBJ2-1,TRBD1,TRBV15,TGTGCCACCAGCCGGCGGACAGGAGGTTACAATGAGCAGTTCTTC,CATSRRTGGYNEQFF
few,TRBJ1-5,TRBD1,TRBV5-5,TGTGCCAGCAGCCGGACAGGGGGCGGCAATCAGCCCCAGCATTTT,CASSRTGGGNQPQHF
-,TRBJ2-5,-,TRBV30,TGTGCCTGGAGTGCCCAGGGATCGAGAGAGACCCAGTACTTC,CAWSAQGSRETQYF
-,TRBJ2-1,TRBD2,TRBV9,TGTGCCAGCACCCCCGGGACTAGTTTTCATGAGCAGTTCTTC,CASTPGTSFHEQFF
-,TRBJ2-5,TRBD2,TRBV7-9,TGTGCCAGCAGCTCGTGGACTAGCGGGGGGGAAAAAGAGACCCAGTACTTC,CASSSWTSGGEKETQYF
-,TRBJ2-5,TRBD2,TRBV4-1,TGCGCCAGCAGCCAAGAGTGGAGCGGGGAGGGTGAGCAGTACTTC,CASSQEWSGEGEQYF
few,TRBJ1-1,TRBD1,TRBV7-9,TGTGCCAGCAGCTCACGGGACAGCATGAACACTGAAGCTTTCTTT,CASSSRDSMNTEAFF
few,TRBJ2-2,-,TRBV28,TGTGCCAGCAGTTTACTGGACACGTTCGCGAACACCGGGGAGCTGTTTTTT,CASSLLDTFANTGELFF